The text below deals with one TCR beta chain. The germline gives CDR1 SGHDT, CDR2 YYEEEE. With V trimmed by 4 bases and J by 4 bases, 6 bases remained unmatched. CDR3 length: 14 amino acids. The repertoire was sequenced with immunoSEQ multiplex PCR; TCRdb's copy has only in-frame clones and lacks some. The repertoire has 85,000 to 100,000 clones, 75% to 95% of them found once; the top ten carry 1.7%. The source of the sample is a study of blood T cell repertoires in COVID-19. About the study: In each case, the material was cDNA or gDNA derived from T cells, B-cell-depleted T cells, or PBMCs.

The specimen was peripheral blood. The TCR originated in a man aged 55 to 70 with acute or convalescent COVID-19. The V call is TRBV5-6, the J call TRBJ1-1; 8 bases align to TRBD1. CDR3 in amino acids: CASSAQGASTEAFF. The CDR3 nucleotides read TGTGCCAGCAGCGCCCAGGGGGCGTCCACTGAAGCTTTCTTT. The complete variable domain, with remaining parts taken from reference TRBV5-6 and TRBJ1-1, reads DAGVTQSPTHLIKTRGQQVTLRCSPKSGHDTVSWYQQALGQGPQFIFQYYEEEERQRGNFPDRFSGHQFPNYSSELNVNALLLGDSALYLCASSAQGASTEAFFGQGTRLTVV.